These 16 T cell receptor beta chains were sequenced from one sample in a study of blood T cell repertoires in COVID-19. The protocol was immunoSEQ multiplex PCR, while the TCRdb copy is restricted to in-frame clones and leaves out a portion. This sample has around 120,000 clones, with 90% found just once. Sequencing input: peripheral blood. The source of these receptors is a human donor with active COVID-19. The donor label of this sample is uncertain.

This clone turned up a few times. The V call is TRBV30, the J call TRBJ1-2; a possible D gene is TRBD1 (5 bases). Germline V CDR1 and CDR2: GTSNPN, SVGIG (reference sequence). CDR3 length equals 12 residues. Trimming pared 3 bases from V and 6 bases from J, leaving 11 bases between. DNA for the CDR3: TGTGCCTGGAGGCGCGGGACTCATGGCTACACCTTC. It is translated as CAWRRGTHGYTF.

In this sample, this clone turned up a few times. The V gene is TRBV3-1 (or the pseudogene TRBV3-2), the J gene TRBJ2-7; D might be TRBD1 (6 bases). The V end was cut by 5 bases, the J end by 7 bases, with 12 bases between. This CDR3 spans 12 amino acids. Germline CDR1 reads LGHDT; CDR2 reads YNNKEL (reference sequence). Here the CDR3 reads CASSRQVGEQYF. In nucleotides, the CDR3 is TGTGCCAGCAGCAGACAGGTGGGGGAGCAGTACTTC.

The chain carries TRBV18 and TRBJ1-1; TRBD1 matches 8 bases. Germline CDR1 and CDR2: KGHSH and LQKENI. The CDR3 has 14 amino acids. Unmatched junction bases numbered 3, after V lost 3 bases and J lost 3 bases. In nucleotides, the CDR3 is TGTGCCAGCTCACCGGGACAGGCCCACACTGAAGCTTTCTTT. Translation gives CASSPGQAHTEAFF. The full variable domain, rest sourced from reference TRBV18 and TRBJ1-1, is NAGVMQNPRHLVRRRGQEARLRCSPMKGHSHVYWYRQLPEEGLKFMVYLQKENIIDESGMPKERFSAEFPKEGPSILRIQQVVRGDSAAYFCASSPGQAHTEAFFGQGTRLTVV.

The chain couples TRBV7-2 to TRBJ2-3; D is undetermined. CDR3 length: 11 amino acids. Between the trimmed V and J ends, which lost 3 bases and 4 bases, there was a span of 2 bases. Germline V lookup: CDR1 SGHTA, CDR2 FQGNSA. CDR3 amino acids: CASSFSDTQYF. In DNA, the CDR3 is TGTGCCAGCAGCTTCTCAGATACGCAGTATTTT.

The CDR3 reads CASSPQWNTEAFF. The CDR3 bases are TGTGCCAGCAGCCCCCAATGGAACACTGAAGCTTTCTTT. This chain uses TRBV2 with TRBJ1-1; D gene unclear. The CDR3 extends over 13 amino acids. Germline V gene sequence: CDR1 SNHLY, CDR2 FYNNEI. Trimming took 6 bases from V and 1 from J, leaving 9 bases between them.

V is TRBV5-1 and J is TRBJ1-1; D unclear. Trimming cost V 4 bases and J 0 bases, with 10 bases left between them. The V gene's germline CDR1 is SGHRS and CDR2 YFSETQ. This CDR3 has 14 amino acids. The DNA of the CDR3 is TGCGCCAGCAGCCCCGGGAGGCTGAACACTGAAGCTTTCTTT. Amino acid sequence: CASSPGRLNTEAFF. Drawing the rest from reference TRBV5-1 and TRBJ1-1, the complete variable domain is KAGVTQTPRYLIKTRGQQVTLSCSPISGHRSVSWYQQTPGQGLQFLFEYFSETQRNKGNFPGRFSGRQFSNSRSEMNVSTLELGDSALYLCASSPGRLNTEAFFGQGTRLTVV.

V is TRBV19 and J is TRBJ1-1; maybe TRBD1 (6 bases). This CDR3 has 12 residues. Trimming took off 6 bases at V and 7 bases at J, with 12 bases between the two ends. CDR1 LNHDA and CDR2 SQIVND come from the germline V gene (reference sequence). The CDR3 loop is CASSVGQLEAFF. The CDR3 DNA reads TGTGCCAGTAGCGTCGGACAGCTTGAAGCTTTCTTT.

The chain employs TRBV19 and TRBJ1-4; weak D call: TRBD1 (5 bases). CDR1 is LNHDA, CDR2 SQIVND, per germline (reference sequence). Trimming cost V 3 bases and J 12 bases, with 14 bases left between them. The CDR3 spans 13 residues. CDR3 nucleotides: TGTGCCAGTAGTATTTTCGCGGGACGGGAACTGTTTTTT. It specifies CASSIFAGRELFF.

V usage is TRBV7-6 and J usage is TRBJ1-5; the D is unclear. V lost 2 bases and J lost 7, with 12 bases in between. The germline CDR1 and CDR2 sequences are SGHVS and FNYEAQ. The CDR3 has 14 residues. CDR3 sequence: CASSLIGGGQPQHF. The DNA for the CDR3 is TGTGCCAGCAGCTTAATCGGTGGCGGGCAGCCCCAGCATTTT.

V is TRBV29-1 and J is TRBJ2-2, with 7 bases lining up with TRBD1. After removal of 7 bases from V and 0 bases from J, the junction contained 5 bases not matched to a gene. The germline gives CDR1 SQVTM, CDR2 ANQGSEA. CDR3 length: 14 residues. The CDR3 protein is CSAKQGTNTGELFF. DNA of the CDR3: TGCAGCGCCAAACAGGGGACGAACACCGGGGAGCTGTTTTTT.

The CDR3, as DNA: TGTGCCAGCAGCCCATGGGACAGGGGAAACACCGGGGAGCTGTTTTTT. Its translation: CASSPWDRGNTGELFF. The J gene is TRBJ2-2, the V gene TRBV14; 10 bases agree with TRBD1. This CDR3 has 16 amino acids. V was pared by 4 bases and J by 2 bases, with 4 bases of the junction left unmatched. Germline-derived CDR1 and CDR2 are SGHDN and FVKESK.

The genes are TRBV13 and TRBJ2-4; possible D gene TRBD1, 6 bases. V shed 5 bases and J shed 7 bases, with 21 bases lying between them. Germline loops: CDR1 PRHDT, CDR2 FYEKMQ (reference sequence). CDR3 length equals 16 residues. CDR3 bases: TGTGCCAGCAGCACGGCGAGAGGGGGTCGGGTGAACATTCAGTACTTC. As protein: CASSTARGGRVNIQYF.

The J gene is TRBJ2-2, the V gene TRBV7-8; perhaps TRBD2 as D (6 bases). Germline CDR1 is SGHVS and CDR2 is FQNEAQ. Trimming pared 6 bases from V and 4 bases from J, leaving 12 bases between. This CDR3 spans 14 amino acids. The CDR3 loop reads CASRPGLLTGELFF. CDR3 DNA sequence: TGTGCCAGCAGGCCGGGACTTCTCACCGGGGAGCTGTTTTTT.

The chain combines TRBV4-3 with TRBJ2-3; no definite D call. The CDR3 is 16 residues long. The ends were cut back, 0 bases at V and 4 bases at J, with 14 bases in the middle. Germline loops: CDR1 LGHNA, CDR2 YSLEER. The CDR3 coding sequence is TGCGCCAGCAGCCAAGATTTCAGGCAAGACGCAGATACGCAGTATTTT. Amino acids: CASSQDFRQDADTQYF.

In DNA form, the CDR3 reads TGTGCCAGCAGTCCGACTAGCGGGGCTTACGAGCAGTACTTC. It yields the protein CASSPTSGAYEQYF. This sequence joins TRBV6-5 and TRBJ2-7; TRBD2 agrees at 11 bases. The V segment lost 5 bases and the J segment 4 bases; nucleotides outside the gene matches: 4. CDR1 is MNHEY and CDR2 is SVGAGI in the germline V gene. The CDR3 is 14 residues long.

This chain connects TRBV12-3 or TRBV12-4 to TRBJ2-5; the D gene is possibly TRBD2 (7 bases). The germline V and J ends were trimmed by 6 bases and 7 bases, with 15 bases remaining between them. This CDR3 comprises 13 residues. CDR3 sequence: CASSGGPLGTQYF. The CDR3 DNA sequence: TGTGCCAGCAGCGGGGGGCCCTTGGGGACCCAGTACTTC.